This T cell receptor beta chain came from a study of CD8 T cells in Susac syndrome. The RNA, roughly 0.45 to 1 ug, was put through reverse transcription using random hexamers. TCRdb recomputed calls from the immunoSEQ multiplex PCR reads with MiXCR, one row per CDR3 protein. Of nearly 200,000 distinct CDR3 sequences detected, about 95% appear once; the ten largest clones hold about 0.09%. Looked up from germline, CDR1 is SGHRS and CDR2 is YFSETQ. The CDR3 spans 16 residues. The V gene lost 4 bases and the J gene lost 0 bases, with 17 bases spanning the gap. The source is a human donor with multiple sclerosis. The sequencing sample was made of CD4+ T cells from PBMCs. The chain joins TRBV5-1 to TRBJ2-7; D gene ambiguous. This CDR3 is CASSPSIYPLSYEQYF. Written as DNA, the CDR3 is TGCGCCAGCAGCCCCTCCATTTACCCGCTCTCCTACGAGCAGTACTTC.